Below are 5 T cell receptor beta chains sequenced from a single sample in a study of T cell repertoires in cytomegalovirus infection. A single record per CDR3 protein comes from TCRdb applying MiXCR to the reads. The data contain over 200,000 distinct CDR3 sequences, approximately 15% of them singletons. The sequenced material came from PBMCs. The receptors were gathered from a human donor in good health (CMV status not recorded). Some clones in this sample may be carry-over from other donors' samples.

The rearrangement links TRBV5-1 to TRBJ2-3; tentatively, D is TRBD1 or TRBD2 (5 bases each). The germline gives CDR1 SGHRS, CDR2 YFSETQ. With 0 bases removed from V and 6 bases from J, the gap between germline ends came to 14 bases. This CDR3 has 15 residues. CDR3 in amino acids: CASSLDGTLSDTQYF. CDR3 in DNA: TGCGCCAGCAGCTTGGATGGGACCCTGAGTGATACGCAGTATTTT.

The CDR3 here is CASSRGTAATNEKLFF. For the CDR3, the DNA is TGTGCCAGCAGCAGGGGGACGGCCGCAACTAATGAAAAACTGTTTTTT. The genes are TRBV5-6 and TRBJ1-4, with D perhaps TRBD1 (6 bases). Trimming pared 4 bases from V and 0 bases from J, leaving 13 bases between. The CDR3 loop spans 16 amino acids. Germline CDR1 reads SGHDT; CDR2 reads YYEEEE.

This clonotype was observed many times. V gene TRBV7-2 combines with J gene TRBJ2-5, with D possibly matching TRBD1 (6 bases). The CDR3 spans 16 residues. Germline CDR1 is SGHTA and CDR2 is FQGNSA. With 3 bases removed from V and 10 bases from J, the gap between germline ends came to 24 bases. The CDR3 loop reads CASSFPTYEDSLDQYF. The CDR3 DNA is TGTGCCAGCAGCTTCCCTACGTATGAGGACAGCCTGGACCAGTACTTC.

This clonotype was detected ten times or more. The chain combines TRBV20-1 with TRBJ1-5; 11 bases agree with TRBD1. Germline CDR1 reads DFQATT; CDR2 reads SNEGSKA (reference sequence). The CDR3 is 19 residues long. V lost 4 bases, J lost 0 bases, and 14 bases stayed unmatched. In DNA form, the CDR3 reads TGCAGTGCTACCCCACCTGGACAGGGGGCGGGCTATAGCAATCAGCCCCAGCATTTT. Protein product: CSATPPGQGAGYSNQPQHF.

This sequence joins TRBV2 and TRBJ2-2; TRBD2 is a possible D gene (6 bases). The V end was cut by 5 bases, the J end by 2 bases, with 12 bases between. The CDR3 length is 15 residues. From germline, CDR1 is SNHLY and CDR2 FYNNEI. The CDR3 spells CASSQLAVNTGELFF. As DNA, the CDR3 is TGTGCCAGCAGTCAATTAGCGGTAAACACCGGGGAGCTGTTTTTT.